This is a list of T cell receptor beta chains from one sample in a study of blood T cell repertoires in COVID-19. The assay was immunoSEQ multiplex PCR, and TCRdb's table has in-frame clones only and misses some. Of about 120,000 clones listed, around 85% were seen once; the top ten hold about 15%. Sequences were obtained from peripheral blood. Source of these receptors: a man aged 25 to 40 with COVID-19, enrolled during active disease. Each CDR3 is given with its conserved first and last residue. Rows may omit the clone size; those that give it use once, few, many or a size class.

size	V	J	CDR3
.	TRBV11-2	TRBJ1-2	CASSLGQGNNYGYTF
.	TRBV7-2	TRBJ2-2	CASSQGQGRGSRAGELFF
.	TRBV29-1	TRBJ1-2	CSVEGGRVGPNYGYTF
.	TRBV21-1	TRBJ1-5	CASSKSGGNSNQPQHF
.	TRBV30	TRBJ1-1	CAWKQNTEAFF
.	TRBV11-2	TRBJ2-2	CASSRRDRGSGELFF
.	TRBV3-1/TRBV3-2	TRBJ2-2	CASSQDRLAGGPLNTGELFF
.	TRBV28	TRBJ2-6	CASSSGTGANVLTF
.	TRBV9	TRBJ2-1	CASSVGGRGGSTYNEQFF
.	TRBV6-6	TRBJ1-4	CASSQDLEKLFF
.	TRBV19	TRBJ1-1	CASRRQVNTEAFF
.	TRBV15	TRBJ2-7	CATSLSFGLAGHEQYF
.	TRBV24-1	TRBJ2-2	CATSDSGQGGTGELFF
.	TRBV11-2	TRBJ1-1	CASSLVGGLNTEAFF
.	TRBV2	TRBJ2-7	CASSESIDRAYEQYF
.	TRBV2	TRBJ2-1	CASSAGTSSYNEQFF
many	TRBV7-9	TRBJ2-3	CASSFYTDTQYF
.	TRBV5-1	TRBJ2-5	CASSLKYLRQETQYF
.	TRBV5-1	TRBJ1-1	CASSLAVGATEAFF
few	TRBV6-2/TRBV6-3	TRBJ1-1	CASSDRGTGTEAFF
.	TRBV4-1	TRBJ1-1	CASSQDRGARGNTEAFF
.	TRBV28	TRBJ1-5	CASSSGQGVSQPQHF
.	TRBV6-2/TRBV6-3	TRBJ2-3	CASSTGGARPDTQYF
.	TRBV5-4	TRBJ2-3	CASSLRAGGYGDTQYF
.	TRBV10-3	TRBJ2-2	CANSRGANTGELFF
.	TRBV19	TRBJ1-5	CASSSMIGQGVIQPQHF
few	TRBV4-1	TRBJ2-1	CASSQDSRRALYNEQFF
few	TRBV3-1/TRBV3-2	TRBJ1-6	CASRDTNNSPLHF
.	TRBV29-1	TRBJ2-1	CSVLPGQPGEQFF
.	TRBV28	TRBJ1-2	CASSLNSYGYTF
few	TRBV19	TRBJ1-6	CASSIRESDSPLHF
.	TRBV11-3	TRBJ2-2	CASSSYLAGPGELFF
.	TRBV7-6	TRBJ1-3	CASSATLYISGNTIYF
.	TRBV6-2/TRBV6-3	TRBJ1-1	CASSLQEMRSAEAFF
.	TRBV3-1/TRBV3-2	TRBJ1-2	CASSPISTGTTYGYTF
.	TRBV6-4	TRBJ1-1	CASIQGTEAFF
.	TRBV15	TRBJ1-1	CATSRDTGGANTEAFF
.	TRBV11-3	TRBJ2-4	CASSPGQGKNIQYF
.	TRBV2	TRBJ2-3	CASNAPGQGVLDTQYF
.	TRBV9	TRBJ1-3	CASSVEMRGNTIYF
.	TRBV28	TRBJ2-7	CASSLTRGGEQYF
.	TRBV3-1/TRBV3-2	TRBJ1-4	CASSQGAEKLFF
.	TRBV2	TRBJ2-5	CASTQLAGFQETQYF
few	TRBV7-9	TRBJ1-2	CASSRGYGYTF
many	TRBV3-1/TRBV3-2	TRBJ1-2	CASSQDPGHNYGYTF
.	TRBV24-1	TRBJ2-3	CATSDLKLPSTDTQYF
.	TRBV10-2	TRBJ1-3	CASSDRESSGNTIYF
few	TRBV25-1	TRBJ2-5	CASSEATSGRETQYF
.	TRBV6-5	TRBJ1-1	CASITSGAPNTEAFF
.	TRBV7-8	TRBJ2-5	CASSWSRDRPMKTQYF
.	TRBV11-3	TRBJ2-5	CASSLKQGATGTQYF